One sample yielded the 5 T cell receptor beta chains listed below, sequenced in a study of vaccination effects on CD4 cells after COVID-19. These TCRs are of unknown antigen specificity. Using viral peptide pools, the ViraFEST assay grew out antigen-specific CD4+ T cells prior to sequencing. Between days 10 and 11 of culture, CD4+ T cells were separated out. Recipients of the vaccine had no prior SARS-CoV-2 infection and negative nucleocapsid antibodies. TCRdb's table, derived via immunoSEQ multiplex PCR, lists solely in-frame clones and lacks some. The sample comprises around 63,000 clones, around 75% of which are singletons, and approximately 3.7% rests with the top ten. The specimen was CD4+ T cells from PBMCs cultured with HCoV-OC43 spike peptides, collected before COVID-19 vaccination. The subset is: HCoV-OC43 spike overlapping peptide pool stimulation. These receptor sequences come from a human donor who received a COVID-19 vaccine.

This clone was seen a handful of times. The chain recombines TRBV30 with TRBJ1-6; D not certain. The CDR3 extends over 14 amino acids. V was pared by 2 bases and J by 7 bases, with 12 bases between. Per the germline V gene, CDR1 is GTSNPN and CDR2 is SVGIG (reference sequence). The CDR3 sequence: CAWSISQLNSPLHF. As DNA, the CDR3 is TGTGCCTGGAGTATTTCACAGCTAAATTCACCCCTCCACTTT. Full variable domain (rest looked up from reference TRBV30 and TRBJ1-6): SQTIHQWPATLVQPVGSPLSLECTVEGTSNPNLYWYRQAAGRGLQLLFYSVGIGQISSEVPQNLSASRPQDRQFILSSKKLLLSDSGFYLCAWSISQLNSPLHFGNGTRLTVT.

This rearrangement joins TRBV18 to TRBJ2-2; TRBD2 aligns across 7 bases. Germline V gene lookup returns CDR1 KGHSH and CDR2 LQKENI. After removal of 5 bases from V and 0 bases from J, the junction contained 0 bases not matched to a gene. The CDR3 is made up of 14 amino acids. In DNA, the CDR3 is TGTGCCAGCTCAAGCGGGGCGAACACCGGGGAGCTGTTTTTT. Translating it yields CASSSGANTGELFF.

The CDR3 spells CASSPWTGESGANVLTF. The CDR3 nucleotides read TGTGCCAGCTCACCGTGGACAGGGGAGTCGGGGGCCAACGTCCTGACTTTC. This chain uses TRBV18 with TRBJ2-6; 9 bases map to TRBD1. Losses at the gene ends were 3 bases for V and 4 bases for J; bases not matched to a gene: 7. This CDR3 contains 17 residues. Germline lookup yields CDR1 KGHSH and CDR2 LQKENI. Drawing the rest from reference TRBV18 and TRBJ2-6, the complete variable domain is NAGVMQNPRHLVRRRGQEARLRCSPMKGHSHVYWYRQLPEEGLKFMVYLQKENIIDESGMPKERFSAEFPKEGPSILRIQQVVRGDSAAYFCASSPWTGESGANVLTFGAGSRLTVL.

This clone was recorded only once. The genes are TRBV19 and TRBJ2-5; TRBD2 matches 8 bases. V was clipped by 5 bases and J by 3 bases; unmatched bases: 5. This CDR3 is built from 14 residues. The germline CDR1 and CDR2 sequences are LNHDA and SQIVND (reference sequence). The CDR3 DNA reads TGTGCCAGTAGTGTTAGCGGGGAGGAAGAGACCCAGTACTTC. Translating gives CASSVSGEEETQYF. The full variable domain, with the rest looked up from reference TRBV19 and TRBJ2-5, is DGGITQSPKYLFRKEGQNVTLSCEQNLNHDAMYWYRQDPGQGLRLIYYSQIVNDFQKGDIAEGYSVSREKKESFPLTVTSAQKNPTAFYLCASSVSGEEETQYFGPGTRLLVL.

The chain carries TRBV19 and TRBJ1-5; possible D gene TRBD1, 5 bases. Deletions cut 2 bases from V and 0 bases from J, with 14 bases between. CDR3 length equals 17 residues. Germline V gene lookup returns CDR1 LNHDA and CDR2 SQIVND (reference sequence). The CDR3 nucleotides read TGTGCCAGTAGTATAAGACGGGGGACGGATAGCAATCAGCCCCAGCATTTT. Residues: CASSIRRGTDSNQPQHF.